This T cell receptor (beta chain) emerged from a study of blood T cells in healthy people across ages. Regarding the study as a whole: Per million T cells, TCR beta diversity dropped about linearly as age rose. Strong correlation was found linking TCR beta diversity to naive T cell percentage.

Trimming took off 3 bases at V and 2 bases at J, with 11 bases between the two ends. CDR1 SGHRS and CDR2 YFSETQ come from the germline V gene. The CDR3 is 14 residues long. With regard to this clonotype: Antigen unknown. This may arise from a read error, as a much more abundant clone is one base away.

Those donating, healthy Caucasian individuals from Russia, were aged roughly 6 to 95. The sample, roughly 9.1 milliliters of peripheral blood, was drawn from each donor. Alongside a J-beta primer mix, a sample-barcoded 5' primer served in a second PCR lasting 7 to 11 cycles. TCRdb re-analysed the 5' RACE reads in MiXCR, keeping a single row per CDR3 protein. The data contain about 640,000 distinct CDR3 sequences, about 30% of them singletons. The rearrangement uses TRBV5-1 and TRBJ1-1; possible D gene TRBD1, 6 bases. The receptor was isolated from a woman of 80 years or more in good health. The sequenced sample was blood. The CDR3 loop reads CASSSGTPNTEAFF. CDR3 in DNA: TGCGCCAGCAGCTCCGGGACACCTAACACTGAAGCTTTCTTT.